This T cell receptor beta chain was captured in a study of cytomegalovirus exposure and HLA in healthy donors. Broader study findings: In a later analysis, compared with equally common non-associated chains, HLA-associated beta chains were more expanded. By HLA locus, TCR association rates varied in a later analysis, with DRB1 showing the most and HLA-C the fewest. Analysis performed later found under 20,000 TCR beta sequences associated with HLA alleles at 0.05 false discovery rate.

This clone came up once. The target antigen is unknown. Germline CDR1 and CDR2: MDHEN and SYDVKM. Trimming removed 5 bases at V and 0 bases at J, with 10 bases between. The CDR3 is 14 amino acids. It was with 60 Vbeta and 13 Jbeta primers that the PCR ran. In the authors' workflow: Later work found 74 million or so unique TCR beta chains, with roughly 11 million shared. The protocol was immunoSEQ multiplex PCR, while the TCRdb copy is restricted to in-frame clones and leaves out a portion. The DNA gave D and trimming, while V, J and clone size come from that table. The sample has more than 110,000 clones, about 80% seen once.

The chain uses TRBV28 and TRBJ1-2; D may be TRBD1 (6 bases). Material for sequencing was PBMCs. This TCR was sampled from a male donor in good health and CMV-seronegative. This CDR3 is CASSRGGTNYGYTF. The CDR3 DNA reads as TGTGCCAGCAGTCGAGGGGGTACTAACTATGGCTACACCTTC.